This T cell receptor (beta chain) was identified during a study of beta chain features in type 1 diabetes. Study-wide results and limits: High TCR expression in some cells could lead to their over-representation in cDNA sequencing. All four CD4+ subsets of Type 1 diabetes patients contained TCRB CDR3s that were moderately but significantly shorter.

The study reverse transcribed the entire isolated RNA, so it sequenced expressed TCRB transcripts. TCRdb keeps only in-frame clones here, not all; method: immunoSEQ multiplex PCR. The data hold some 700,000 clones, with roughly 13% observed a single time. CDR1 and CDR2 from the germline V gene are MNHNS and SASEGT. The V end was cut by 8 bases, the J end by 6 bases, with 9 bases between. The CDR3 is 11 amino acids. A note on this clone: The antigen is undetermined.

The genes are TRBV6-1 and TRBJ2-3; unclear D gene. The clonotype was recovered from a man between 18 and 29 years old with type 1 diabetes. Sequenced sample: naive CD4+ T cells from blood. CDR3 residues: CASVIQDTQYF. The CDR3 nucleotides are TGTGCCAGCGTGATCCAGGATACGCAGTATTTT.